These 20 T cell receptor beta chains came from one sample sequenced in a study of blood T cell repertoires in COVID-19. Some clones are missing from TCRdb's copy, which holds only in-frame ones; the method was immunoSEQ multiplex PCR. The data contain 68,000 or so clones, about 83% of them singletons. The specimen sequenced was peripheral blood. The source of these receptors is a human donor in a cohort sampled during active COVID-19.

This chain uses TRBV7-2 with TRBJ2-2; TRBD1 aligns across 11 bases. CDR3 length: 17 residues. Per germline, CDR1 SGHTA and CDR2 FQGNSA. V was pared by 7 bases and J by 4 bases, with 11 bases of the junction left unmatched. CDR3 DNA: TGTGCCAGCAACCGCCTAGGGGGACAGGGGGGCACCGGGGAGCTGTTTTTT. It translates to CASNRLGGQGGTGELFF.

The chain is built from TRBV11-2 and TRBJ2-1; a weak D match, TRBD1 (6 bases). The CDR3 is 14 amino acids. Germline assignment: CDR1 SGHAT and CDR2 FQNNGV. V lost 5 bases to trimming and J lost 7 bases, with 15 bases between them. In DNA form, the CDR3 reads TGTGCCAGCAGCGCGCTAACAGGGAAAAATGAGCAGTTCTTC. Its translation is CASSALTGKNEQFF.

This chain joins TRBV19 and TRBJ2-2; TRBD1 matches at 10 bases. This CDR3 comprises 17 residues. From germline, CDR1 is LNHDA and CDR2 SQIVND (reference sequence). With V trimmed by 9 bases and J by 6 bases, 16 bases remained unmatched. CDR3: CASLTTSGTGVPGELFF. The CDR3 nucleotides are TGTGCCAGCCTCACTACCTCCGGGACAGGGGTCCCCGGGGAGCTGTTTTTT.

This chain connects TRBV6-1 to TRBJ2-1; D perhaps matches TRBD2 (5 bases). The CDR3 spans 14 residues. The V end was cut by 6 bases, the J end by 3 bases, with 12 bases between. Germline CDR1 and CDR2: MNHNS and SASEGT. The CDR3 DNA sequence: TGTGCCAGCAGGAGAGCGGAACTCTACAATGAGCAGTTCTTC. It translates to CASRRAELYNEQFF.

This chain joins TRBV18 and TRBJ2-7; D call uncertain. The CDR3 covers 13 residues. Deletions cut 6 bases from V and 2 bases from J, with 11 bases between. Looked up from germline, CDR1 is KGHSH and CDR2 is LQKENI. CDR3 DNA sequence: TGTGCCAGCTCTCCCACGCTACCCTACGAGCAGTACTTC. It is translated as CASSPTLPYEQYF.

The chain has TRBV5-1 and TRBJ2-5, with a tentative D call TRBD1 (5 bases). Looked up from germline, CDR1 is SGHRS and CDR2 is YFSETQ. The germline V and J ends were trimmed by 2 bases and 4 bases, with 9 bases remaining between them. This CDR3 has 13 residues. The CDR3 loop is CASSLGVSETQYF. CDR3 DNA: TGCGCCAGCAGCTTAGGGGTGTCAGAGACCCAGTACTTC.

CDR3 DNA sequence: TGTGCCAGCAGCTTAGGGGGCCTGAACACTGAAGCTTTCTTT. Protein sequence: CASSLGGLNTEAFF. The chain combines TRBV7-8 with TRBJ1-1; D perhaps matches TRBD1 (5 bases). V dropped 1 base and J dropped 0 bases, with 6 bases sitting between them. The CDR3 runs to 14 residues. Germline V gene sequence: CDR1 SGHVS, CDR2 FQNEAQ.

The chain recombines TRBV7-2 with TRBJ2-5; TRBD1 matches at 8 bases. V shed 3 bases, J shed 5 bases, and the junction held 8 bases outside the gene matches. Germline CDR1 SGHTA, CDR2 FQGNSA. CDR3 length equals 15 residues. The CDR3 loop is CASSLRTGSGETQYF. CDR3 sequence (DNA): TGTGCCAGCAGCTTGAGGACAGGGTCTGGCGAGACCCAGTACTTC. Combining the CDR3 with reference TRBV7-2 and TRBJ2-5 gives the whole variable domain GAGVSQSPSNKVTEKGKDVELRCDPISGHTALYWYRQSLGQGLEFLIYFQGNSAPDKSGLPSDRFSAERTGGSVSTLTIQRTQQEDSAVYLCASSLRTGSGETQYFGPGTRLLVL.

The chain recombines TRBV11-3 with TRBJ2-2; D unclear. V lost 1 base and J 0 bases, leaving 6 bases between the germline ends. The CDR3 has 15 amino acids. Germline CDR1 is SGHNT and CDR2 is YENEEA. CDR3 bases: TGTGCCAGCAGCTTAGGGGCAGCGAACACCGGGGAGCTGTTTTTT. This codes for CASSLGAANTGELFF.

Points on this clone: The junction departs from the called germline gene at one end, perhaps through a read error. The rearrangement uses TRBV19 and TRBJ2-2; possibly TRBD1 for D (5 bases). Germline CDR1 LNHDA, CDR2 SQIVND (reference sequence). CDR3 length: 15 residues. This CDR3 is CASSIVAGNAGELFF. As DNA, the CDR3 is TGTGCCAGTAGTATAGTCGCAGGGAACGCCGGGGAGCTGTTTTTT.

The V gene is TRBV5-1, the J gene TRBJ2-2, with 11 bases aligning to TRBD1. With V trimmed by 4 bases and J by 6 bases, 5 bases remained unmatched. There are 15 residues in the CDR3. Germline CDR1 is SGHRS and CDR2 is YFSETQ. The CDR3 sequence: CASSGQGAGAGELFF. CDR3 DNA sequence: TGCGCCAGCAGCGGACAGGGGGCTGGGGCCGGGGAGCTGTTTTTT. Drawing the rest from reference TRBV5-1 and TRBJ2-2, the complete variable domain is KAGVTQTPRYLIKTRGQQVTLSCSPISGHRSVSWYQQTPGQGLQFLFEYFSETQRNKGNFPGRFSGRQFSNSRSEMNVSTLELGDSALYLCASSGQGAGAGELFFGEGSRLTVL.

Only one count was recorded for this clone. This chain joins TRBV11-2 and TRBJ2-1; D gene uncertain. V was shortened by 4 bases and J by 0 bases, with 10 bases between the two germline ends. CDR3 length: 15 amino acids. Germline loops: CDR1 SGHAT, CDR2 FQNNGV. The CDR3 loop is CASSSNLDSYNEQFF. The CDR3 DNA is TGTGCCAGCAGCTCGAATCTAGACTCCTACAATGAGCAGTTCTTC.

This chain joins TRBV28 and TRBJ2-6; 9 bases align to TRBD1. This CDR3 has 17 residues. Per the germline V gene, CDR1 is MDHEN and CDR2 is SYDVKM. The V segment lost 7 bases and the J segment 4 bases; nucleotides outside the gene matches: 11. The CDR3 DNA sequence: TGTGCCAGCATTTCCGCACAGGGGGCGAACGGGGCCAACGTCCTGACTTTC. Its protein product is CASISAQGANGANVLTF.

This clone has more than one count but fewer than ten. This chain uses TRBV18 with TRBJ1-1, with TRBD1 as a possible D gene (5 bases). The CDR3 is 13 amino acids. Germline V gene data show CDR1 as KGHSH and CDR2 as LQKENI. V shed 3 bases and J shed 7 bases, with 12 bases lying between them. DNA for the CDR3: TGTGCCAGCTCACCGGGGGGGAAGGATGAAGCTTTCTTT. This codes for CASSPGGKDEAFF.

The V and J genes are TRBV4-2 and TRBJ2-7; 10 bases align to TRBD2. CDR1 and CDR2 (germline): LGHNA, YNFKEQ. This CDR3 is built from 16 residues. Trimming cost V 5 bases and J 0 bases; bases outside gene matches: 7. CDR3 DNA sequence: TGTGCCAGCAGCGCCCTTAGCGGGAGGAGCTCCTACGAGCAGTACTTC. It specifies CASSALSGRSSYEQYF.

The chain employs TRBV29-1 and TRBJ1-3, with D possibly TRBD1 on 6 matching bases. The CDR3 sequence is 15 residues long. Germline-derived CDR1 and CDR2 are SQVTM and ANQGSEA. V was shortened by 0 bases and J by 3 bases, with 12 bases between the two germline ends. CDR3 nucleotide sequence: TGCAGCGTTGAAGATTTGGGACATCATGGAAACACCATATATTTT. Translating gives CSVEDLGHHGNTIYF.

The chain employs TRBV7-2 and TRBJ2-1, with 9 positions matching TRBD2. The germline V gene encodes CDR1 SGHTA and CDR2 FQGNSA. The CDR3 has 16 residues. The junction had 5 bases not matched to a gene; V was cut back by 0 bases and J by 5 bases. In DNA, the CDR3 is TGTGCCAGCAGCTTAGCCTCTACTAGCGGGCACAATGAGCAGTTCTTC. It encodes CASSLASTSGHNEQFF. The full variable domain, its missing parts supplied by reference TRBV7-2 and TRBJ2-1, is GAGVSQSPSNKVTEKGKDVELRCDPISGHTALYWYRQSLGQGLEFLIYFQGNSAPDKSGLPSDRFSAERTGGSVSTLTIQRTQQEDSAVYLCASSLASTSGHNEQFFGPGTRLTVL.

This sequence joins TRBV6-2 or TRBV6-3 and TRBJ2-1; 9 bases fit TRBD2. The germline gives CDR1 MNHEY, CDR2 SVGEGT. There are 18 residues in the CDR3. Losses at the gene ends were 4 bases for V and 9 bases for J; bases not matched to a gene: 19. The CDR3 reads CASSSGSGRTKGYVEQFF. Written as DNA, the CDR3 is TGTGCCAGCAGTTCGGGGAGCGGGAGGACGAAAGGATATGTTGAGCAGTTCTTC.

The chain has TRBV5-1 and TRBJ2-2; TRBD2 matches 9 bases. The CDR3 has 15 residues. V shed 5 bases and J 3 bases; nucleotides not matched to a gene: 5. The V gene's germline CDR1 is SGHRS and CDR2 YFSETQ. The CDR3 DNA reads TGCGCCAGCAGACGGACTAGCGACGACACCGGGGAGCTGTTTTTT. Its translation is CASRRTSDDTGELFF.

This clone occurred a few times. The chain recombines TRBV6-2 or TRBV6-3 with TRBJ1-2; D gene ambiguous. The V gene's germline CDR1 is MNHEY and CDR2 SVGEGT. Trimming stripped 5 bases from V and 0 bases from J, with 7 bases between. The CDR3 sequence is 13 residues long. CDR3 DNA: TGTGCCAGCAGTCCGAGTGCTAACTATGGCTACACCTTC. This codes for CASSPSANYGYTF.